The TCR beta chain described here comes from a study of monozygotic twins with inflammatory bowel disease (dated by TCRdb to between 2017 and 2020). Regarding the complete study: The full study comprised 30 or so monozygotic twin pairs: nine German pairs (four IBD-concordant, five IBD-discordant) and 19 IBD-discordant Danish pairs. Each individual had, on average, about 151 000 unique TCRalpha sequences and 181 000 unique TCRbeta sequences available for analysis. Disease-associated traits were sought mainly through comparisons between IBD patients and their genetically identical healthy co-twins within discordant pairs.

From each donor, a roughly 2.5 ml peripheral blood sample was collected into PAXgene tubes and kept at -80 degrees C. Without any T cell sorting, total RNA was extracted from whole blood using the PAXgene blood miRNA kit on an automated QIAcube. Peripheral blood from monozygotic twin pairs who were concordant or discordant for inflammatory bowel disease underwent deep TCRalpha and TCRbeta repertoire profiling using unique molecular barcoding. Smoking habits were recorded for all twin pairs, with individuals classified as current, former or never smokers. Results and caveats for the whole study, not just this receptor: No difference in repertoire similarity was observed between concordant and discordant twins, possibly owing to limited statistical power. TCRbeta repertoire diversity, by inverse Simpson index, was decreased in IBD patients compared with their healthy co-twins. IBD patients shared fewer clonotypes with other individuals than healthy twins did, most markedly in patients showing signs of disease activity. The results gave no support for a single strong signal or clonotype linked to IBD. Background noise and inter-individual variability may have been introduced into the repertoires by the differing immunosuppressive treatments among patients. The analysis was unable to tell apart different T cell subtypes.

The library was generated by 5' RACE. The input for every TCR library was roughly 3,200 ng of total RNA. For each sample, cDNA synthesis was carried out in eight separate reactions using SMARTScribe reverse transcriptase. During cDNA synthesis, template switching was used to introduce unique molecular identifiers that contained a 6-nucleotide sample barcode. TCRalpha and TCRbeta cDNA was amplified in two nested PCRs of 16 and 9 cycles, and bead purification was carried out after each PCR. Before amplification, the cDNA was treated with uracil DNA-glycosylase and purified using the QIAquick PCR purification kit. The second PCR was the step at which Illumina TruSeq-compatible adapters and sample-specific barcodes were added. TapeStation and Qubit were used to check library quality and concentration, and around 4.5 ng of each library went into the pool. The pooled libraries were sequenced with 2 x 100 bp reads and custom sequencing primers on an Illumina HiSeq2500 single-index Rapid Run. As for the authors' bioinformatics: PCR and sequencing errors were corrected by UMI-based consensus assembly using MiGEC version 1.2.6. V(D)J alignment, clonotype assembly and CDR3 extraction were performed with MiXCR version 2.1.1. Gene usage, clonotype sharing and MAIT/NKT TCR abundance were normalised by analysing the top 1000, 10 000 and 20 000 clonotypes per sample. After downsampling to 27 000 UMIs, diversity was calculated as the inverse Simpson index using the vegan R package. Statistical testing used paired Mann-Whitney U tests on the discordant twin pairs and applied Benjamini-Hochberg correction for multiple testing. Each entry corresponds to one CDR3 protein sequence from reads that TCRdb reprocessed, and DNA is not given. The V and J calls here are based on TCRdb, not the publication. This sample's table carries hundreds of thousands of distinct CDR3 sequences. The top ten constitute approximately 5.9% of the sample.

To note about this clonotype: The antigen it binds to is not known.

For CDR1 and CDR2, the germline V gene lists SGHDT and YYEEEE. CDR3 length: 13 amino acids, cysteine to phenylalanine. No coding sequence is recorded. The sequenced sample consisted of blood. This receptor was identified in a human donor with ulcerative colitis or Crohn's disease, or a healthy co-twin of an affected twin (not recorded which). This chain joins TRBV5-6 to TRBJ1-2. The CDR3 protein sequence reads: CASSLDQHYGYTF.